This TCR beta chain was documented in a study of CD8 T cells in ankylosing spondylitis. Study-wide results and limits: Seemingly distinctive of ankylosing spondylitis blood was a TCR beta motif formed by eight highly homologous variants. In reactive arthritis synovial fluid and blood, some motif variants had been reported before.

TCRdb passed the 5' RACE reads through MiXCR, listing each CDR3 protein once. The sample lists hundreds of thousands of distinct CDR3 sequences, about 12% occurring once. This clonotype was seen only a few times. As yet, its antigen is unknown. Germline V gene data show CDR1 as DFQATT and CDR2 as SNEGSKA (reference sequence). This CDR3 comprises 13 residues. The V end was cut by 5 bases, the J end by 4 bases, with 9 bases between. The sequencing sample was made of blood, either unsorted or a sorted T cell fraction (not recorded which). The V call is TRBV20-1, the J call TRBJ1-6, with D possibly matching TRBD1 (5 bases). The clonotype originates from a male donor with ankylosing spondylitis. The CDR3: CSARQLYNSPLHF. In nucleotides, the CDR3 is TGCAGTGCTCGACAGCTTTATAATTCACCCCTCCACTTT.